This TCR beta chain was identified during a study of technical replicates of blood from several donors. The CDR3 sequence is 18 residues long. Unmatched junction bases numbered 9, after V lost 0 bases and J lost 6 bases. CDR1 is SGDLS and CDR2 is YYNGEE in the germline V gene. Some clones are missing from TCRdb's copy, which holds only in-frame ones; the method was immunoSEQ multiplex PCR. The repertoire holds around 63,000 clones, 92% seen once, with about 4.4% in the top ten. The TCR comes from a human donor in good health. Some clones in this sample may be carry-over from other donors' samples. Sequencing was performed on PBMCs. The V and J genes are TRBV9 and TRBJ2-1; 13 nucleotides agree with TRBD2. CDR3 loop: CASSVAFWTSGGRNEQFF. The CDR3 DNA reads TGTGCCAGCAGCGTAGCTTTTTGGACTAGCGGGGGCCGCAATGAGCAGTTCTTC.